The sequence of this T cell receptor (beta chain) was determined in a study of blood T cell repertoires in COVID-19 (dated by TCRdb to 2018 to 2020). With regard to the full study: Samples from collaborators originated in the United States, Italy and Spain and spanned both the acute and convalescent phases of COVID-19. Where available, HLA class I and class II types were obtained from metadata supplied by the sample provider rather than from assay-based typing. The material from the prospective study consisted of cDNA or gDNA derived from T cells, B-cell-depleted T cells, or PBMCs. Nearly every sample came with metadata listing a de-identified subject ID, COVID-19 status, age in years and sex. Samples came from the ongoing ImmuneRACE study (first 160 participants) plus 1,254 subjects from 6 global collaborators. The repertoires were released in a freely available public database meant as a resource for research on the immune response to SARS-CoV-2. Subjects who had been exposed to COVID-19, were actively infected with it, or had recovered from it provided the deeply sampled blood TCRbeta repertoires that made up the dataset.

Summary of the overall study and its limitations: Clinical and demographic metadata were provided uncurated, with the amount varying by source and participant.

Whole blood was collected in K2EDTA tubes by collaborating institutions according to the institutions' own protocols. For TCRbeta analysis, collaborators shipped samples as frozen whole blood, isolated PBMCs, or DNA extracted from either of those sample types. TCRbeta CDR3 regions were amplified from genomic DNA by means of the immunoSEQ Assay, a bias-controlled multiplex PCR. The paper's data handling went like this. The number of nucleated cells in each sample was estimated by amplification of reference gene primers within the assay. To quantify the absolute abundance of each unique TCRbeta CDR3 rearrangement, sequence reads were collapsed and filtered. Productive Simpson clonality was computed per sample as the square root of Simpson's diversity index over productive rearrangements. This immuneACCESS table, as held by TCRdb, lists in-frame sequences with V and J called but not all clones. Of the missing ones, under half trace to an unresolved V gene in checked studies; the others have no known cause. The V and J calls and clone size were taken over from that table, and D and trimming were inferred from the DNA. The sample profile shows some 170,000 clones; roughly 85% of them were found once. Around 24% of the sample is in the top ten clones.

With regard to this clone: The antigen it recognizes is unknown. Per-base qualities were not stored, and no clone one base away is much larger.

Counted from cysteine to phenylalanine, this CDR3 has 17 amino acids. The sequence is cut down to CDR3 DNA, 51 bases in frame from base 1. At the junction V is shortened by 8 bases and J by 3 bases; bases outside the gene matches: 19. Sequenced: peripheral blood. The chain couples TRBV23-1 to TRBJ2-7, and TRBD1 matches 7 of the central bases. TRBV23-1 is recorded as an ORF, its role being uncertain. The clonotype originates from a woman aged 65 to 85 with acute or convalescent COVID-19. The CDR3 amino acid sequence is: CASGIRGDSGIYYEQYF. The DNA sequence is given as TGCGCCAGCGGCATCCGTGGGGACAGTGGAATTTACTACGAGCAGTACTTC.